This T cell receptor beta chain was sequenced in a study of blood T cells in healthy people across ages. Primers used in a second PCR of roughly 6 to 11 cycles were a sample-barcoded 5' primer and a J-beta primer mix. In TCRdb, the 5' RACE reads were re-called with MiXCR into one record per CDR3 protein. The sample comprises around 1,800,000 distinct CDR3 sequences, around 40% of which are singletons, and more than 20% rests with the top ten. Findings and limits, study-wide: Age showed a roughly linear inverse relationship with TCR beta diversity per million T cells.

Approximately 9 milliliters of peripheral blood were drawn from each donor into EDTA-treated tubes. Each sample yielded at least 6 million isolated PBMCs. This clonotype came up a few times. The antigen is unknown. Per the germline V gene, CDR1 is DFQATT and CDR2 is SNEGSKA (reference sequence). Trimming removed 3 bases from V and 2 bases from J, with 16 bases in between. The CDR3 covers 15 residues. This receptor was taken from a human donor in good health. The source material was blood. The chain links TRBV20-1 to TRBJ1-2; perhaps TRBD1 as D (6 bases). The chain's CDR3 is CSARPTGLANYGYTF. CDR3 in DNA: TGCAGTGCTAGGCCAACAGGGTTGGCGAACTATGGCTACACCTTC.